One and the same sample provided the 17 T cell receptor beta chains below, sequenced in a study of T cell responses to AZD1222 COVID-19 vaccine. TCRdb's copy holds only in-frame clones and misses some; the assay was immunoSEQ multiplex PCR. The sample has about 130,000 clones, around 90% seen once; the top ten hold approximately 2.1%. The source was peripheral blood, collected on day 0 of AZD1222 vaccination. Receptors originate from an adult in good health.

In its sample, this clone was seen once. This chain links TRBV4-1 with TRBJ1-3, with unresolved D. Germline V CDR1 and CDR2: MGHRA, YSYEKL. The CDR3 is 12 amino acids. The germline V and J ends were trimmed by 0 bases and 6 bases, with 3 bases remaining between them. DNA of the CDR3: TGCGCCAGCAGCCAAGATGAAAACACCATATATTTT. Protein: CASSQDENTIYF.

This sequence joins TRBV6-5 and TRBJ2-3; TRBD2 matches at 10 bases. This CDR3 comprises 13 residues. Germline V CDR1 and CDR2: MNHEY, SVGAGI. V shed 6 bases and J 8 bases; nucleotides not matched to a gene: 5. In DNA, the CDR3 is TGTGCCAGCAGGTTATCTAGCGGGGGTACGCAGTATTTT. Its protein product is CASRLSSGGTQYF.

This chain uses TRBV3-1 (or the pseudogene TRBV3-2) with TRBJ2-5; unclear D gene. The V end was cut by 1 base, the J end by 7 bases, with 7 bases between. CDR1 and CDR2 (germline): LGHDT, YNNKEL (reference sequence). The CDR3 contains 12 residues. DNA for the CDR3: TGTGCCAGCAGCCAAGGAGGTGGGACCCAGTACTTC. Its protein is CASSQGGGTQYF.

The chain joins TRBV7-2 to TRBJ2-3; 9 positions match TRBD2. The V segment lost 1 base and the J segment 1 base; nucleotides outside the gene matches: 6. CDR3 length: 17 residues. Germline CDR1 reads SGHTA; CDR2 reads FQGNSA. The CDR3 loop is CASSLGASGVGTDTQYF. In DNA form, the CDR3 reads TGTGCCAGCAGCTTAGGGGCTAGCGGGGTCGGCACAGATACGCAGTATTTT.

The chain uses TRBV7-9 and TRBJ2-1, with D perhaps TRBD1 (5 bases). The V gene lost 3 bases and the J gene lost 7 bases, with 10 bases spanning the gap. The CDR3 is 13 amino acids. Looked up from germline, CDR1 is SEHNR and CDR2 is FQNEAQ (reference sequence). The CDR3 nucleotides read TGTGCCAGCAGCTTTGTAGGGGCTAATGAGCAGTTCTTC. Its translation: CASSFVGANEQFF.

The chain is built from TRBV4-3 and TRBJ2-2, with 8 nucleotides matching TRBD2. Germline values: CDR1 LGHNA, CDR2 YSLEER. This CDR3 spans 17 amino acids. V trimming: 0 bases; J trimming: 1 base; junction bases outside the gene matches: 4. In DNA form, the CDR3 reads TGCGCCAGCAGCCAAGATTGGCTAGCGGGGAACACCGGGGAGCTGTTTTTT. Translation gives CASSQDWLAGNTGELFF.

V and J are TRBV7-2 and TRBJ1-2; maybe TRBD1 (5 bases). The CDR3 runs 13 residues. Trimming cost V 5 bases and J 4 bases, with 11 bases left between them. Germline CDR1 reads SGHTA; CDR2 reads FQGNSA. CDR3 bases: TGTGCCAGCAGCCGGGACGTGGGCTATGGCTACACCTTC. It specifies CASSRDVGYGYTF.

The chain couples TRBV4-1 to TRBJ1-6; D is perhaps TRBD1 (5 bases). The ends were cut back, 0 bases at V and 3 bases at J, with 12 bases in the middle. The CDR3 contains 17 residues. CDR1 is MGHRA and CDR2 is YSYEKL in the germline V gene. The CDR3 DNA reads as TGCGCCAGCAGCCAAGATAAAGGGGCAGGCTATAATTCACCCCTCCACTTT. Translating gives CASSQDKGAGYNSPLHF.

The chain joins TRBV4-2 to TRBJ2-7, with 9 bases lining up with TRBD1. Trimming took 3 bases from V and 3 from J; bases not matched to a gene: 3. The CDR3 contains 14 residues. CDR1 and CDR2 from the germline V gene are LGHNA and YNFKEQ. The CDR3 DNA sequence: TGTGCCAGCAGCCATAGGGACAGGGACTACGAGCAGTACTTC. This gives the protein CASSHRDRDYEQYF.

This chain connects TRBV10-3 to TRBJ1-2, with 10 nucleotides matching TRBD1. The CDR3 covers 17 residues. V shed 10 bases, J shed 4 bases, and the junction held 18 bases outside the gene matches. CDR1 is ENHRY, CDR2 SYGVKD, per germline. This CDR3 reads CATQIEDRGGFGYGYTF. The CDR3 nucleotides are TGTGCCACCCAAATAGAGGACAGGGGGGGCTTCGGCTATGGCTACACCTTC.

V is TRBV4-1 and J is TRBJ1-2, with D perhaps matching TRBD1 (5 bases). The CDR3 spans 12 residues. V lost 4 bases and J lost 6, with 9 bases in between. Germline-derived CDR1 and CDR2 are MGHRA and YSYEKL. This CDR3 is CASSLTGDGYTF. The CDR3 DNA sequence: TGCGCCAGCAGCCTAACGGGGGATGGCTACACCTTC.

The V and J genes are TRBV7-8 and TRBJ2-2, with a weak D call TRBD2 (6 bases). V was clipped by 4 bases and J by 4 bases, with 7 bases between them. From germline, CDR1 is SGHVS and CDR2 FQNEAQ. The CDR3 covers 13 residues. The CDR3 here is CASSWDSTGELFF. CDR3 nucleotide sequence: TGTGCCAGCAGCTGGGACTCCACCGGGGAGCTGTTTTTT. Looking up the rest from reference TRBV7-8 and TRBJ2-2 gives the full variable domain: GAGVSQSPRYKVAKRGQDVALRCDPISGHVSLFWYQQALGQGPEFLTYFQNEAQLDKSGLPSDRFFAERPEGSVSTLKIQRTQQEDSAVYLCASSWDSTGELFFGEGSRLTVL.

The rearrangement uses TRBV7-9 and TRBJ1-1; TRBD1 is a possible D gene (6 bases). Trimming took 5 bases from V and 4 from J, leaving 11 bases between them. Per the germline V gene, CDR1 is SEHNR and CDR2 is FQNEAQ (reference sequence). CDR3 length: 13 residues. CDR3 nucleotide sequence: TGTGCCAGCAGCCATACAGGGCTCACTGAAGCTTTCTTT. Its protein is CASSHTGLTEAFF.

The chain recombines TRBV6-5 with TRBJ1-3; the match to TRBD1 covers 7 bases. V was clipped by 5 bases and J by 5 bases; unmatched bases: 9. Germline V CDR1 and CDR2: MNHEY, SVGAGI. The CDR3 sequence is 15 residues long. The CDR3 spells CASSLAGGSRNTIYF. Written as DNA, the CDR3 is TGTGCCAGCAGTCTCGCAGGGGGATCTCGAAACACCATATATTTT.

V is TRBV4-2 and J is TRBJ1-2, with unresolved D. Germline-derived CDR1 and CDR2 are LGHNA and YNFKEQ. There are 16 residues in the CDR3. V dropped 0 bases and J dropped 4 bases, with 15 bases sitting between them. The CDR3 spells CASSQDIRAGSYGYTF. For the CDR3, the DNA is TGTGCCAGCAGCCAAGATATACGGGCTGGCTCCTATGGCTACACCTTC.

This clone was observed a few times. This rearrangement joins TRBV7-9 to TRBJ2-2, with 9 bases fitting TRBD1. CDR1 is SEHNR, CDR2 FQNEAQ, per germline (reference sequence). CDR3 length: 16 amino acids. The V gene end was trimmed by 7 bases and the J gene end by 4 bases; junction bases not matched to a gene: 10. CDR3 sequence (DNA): TGTGCCAGCACCCGAGGGGGGACAGGGCCCACCGGGGAGCTGTTTTTT. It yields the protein CASTRGGTGPTGELFF.

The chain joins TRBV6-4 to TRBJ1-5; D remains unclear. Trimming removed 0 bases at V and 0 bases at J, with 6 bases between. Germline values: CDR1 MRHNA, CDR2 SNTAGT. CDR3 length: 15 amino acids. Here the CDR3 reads CASSDSADSNQPQHF. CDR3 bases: TGTGCCAGCAGTGACTCGGCAGATAGCAATCAGCCCCAGCATTTT.